Listed below are T cell receptor beta chains from one sample, sequenced in a study of cytomegalovirus exposure and HLA in healthy donors. Measured with immunoSEQ multiplex PCR; TCRdb has only the in-frame clones, and not every one. Altogether a few hundred thousand clones are present, more than 80% being singletons, with the ten largest covering about 0.8%. Sequenced sample: PBMCs. The receptors come from a woman younger than 30 in good health and CMV-seronegative. Each CDR3 is given with its conserved first and last residue. D genes are given only for firm matches. Size tells how often a clone was seen (once, few, many) or the class of an expanded clone, and some rows leave it out.

NA,TRBJ1-2,TRBD1,TRBV29-1,CSVASGTGEAYGYTF,TGCAGCGTTGCGTCCGGGACAGGGGAGGCTTATGGCTACACCTTC
NA,TRBJ1-2,TRBD1,TRBV18,CASLPDRGMTYGYTF,TGTGCCAGCTTGCCTGACAGGGGCATGACGTACGGCTACACCTTC
NA,TRBJ2-5,TRBD2,TRBV7-2,CASSTVGRAETQYF,TGTGCCAGCAGCACCGTCGGGAGGGCAGAGACCCAGTACTTC
NA,TRBJ2-1,NA,TRBV6-6,CASRILNEQFF,TGTGCCAGCAGAATACTCAATGAGCAGTTCTTC
NA,TRBJ2-7,TRBD1,TRBV28,CASRYPGQGPYEQYF,TGTGCCAGCAGATACCCCGGACAGGGCCCCTACGAGCAGTACTTC
NA,TRBJ1-4,TRBD1,TRBV27,CASSNREGQGEEKLFF,TGTGCCAGCAGTAACCGAGAGGGACAGGGGGAGGAAAAGCTGTTTTTT
NA,TRBJ2-1,NA,TRBV11-2,CASREGVNEQFF,TGTGCCAGCAGAGAAGGGGTGAATGAGCAGTTCTTC
once,TRBJ2-5,NA,TRBV4-1,CASSKAIPETQYF,TGCGCCAGCAGCAAAGCCATCCCAGAGACCCAGTACTTC
NA,TRBJ2-3,TRBD2,TRBV2,CASSDGASGVGTDTQYF,TGTGCCAGCAGTGATGGTGCTAGCGGAGTTGGCACAGATACGCAGTATTTT
once,TRBJ2-7,TRBD1,TRBV5-1,CASTKTGTGISYEQYF,TGCGCCAGTACAAAGACCGGGACAGGGATATCCTACGAGCAGTACTTC
NA,TRBJ2-7,TRBD1,TRBV7-2,CASSSDRGGEQYF,TGTGCCAGCAGCTCGGACAGGGGGGGTGAGCAGTACTTC
few,TRBJ1-1,NA,TRBV5-6,CASSSWDTYTEAFF,TGTGCCAGCAGCTCCTGGGACACCTACACTGAAGCTTTCTTT
NA,TRBJ2-7,NA,TRBV13,CASSQRLLGYEQYF,TGTGCCAGCAGCCAGAGACTCTTAGGCTACGAGCAGTACTTC
NA,TRBJ2-1,NA,TRBV4-3,CASSQDFSGGDNEQFF,TGCGCCAGCAGCCAAGATTTTAGCGGAGGCGACAATGAGCAGTTCTTC